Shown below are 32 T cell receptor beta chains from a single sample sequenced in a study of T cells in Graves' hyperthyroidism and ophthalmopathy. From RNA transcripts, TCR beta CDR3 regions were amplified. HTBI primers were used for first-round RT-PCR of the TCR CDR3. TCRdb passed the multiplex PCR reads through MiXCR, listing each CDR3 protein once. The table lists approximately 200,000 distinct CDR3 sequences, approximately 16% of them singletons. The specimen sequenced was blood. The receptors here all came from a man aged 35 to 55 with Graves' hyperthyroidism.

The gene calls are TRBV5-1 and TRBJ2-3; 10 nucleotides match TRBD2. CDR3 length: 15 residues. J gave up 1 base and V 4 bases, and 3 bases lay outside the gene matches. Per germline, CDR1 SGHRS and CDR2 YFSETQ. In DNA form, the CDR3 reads TGCGCCAGCAGCGACGGGACTAGCGGCACAGATACGCAGTATTTT. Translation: CASSDGTSGTDTQYF.

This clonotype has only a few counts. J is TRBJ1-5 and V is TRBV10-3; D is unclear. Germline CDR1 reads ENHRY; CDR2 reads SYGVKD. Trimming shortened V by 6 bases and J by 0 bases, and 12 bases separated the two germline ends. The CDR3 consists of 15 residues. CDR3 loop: CAISTGSYSNQPQHF. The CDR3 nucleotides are TGTGCCATCAGCACCGGGAGTTATAGCAATCAGCCCCAGCATTTT.

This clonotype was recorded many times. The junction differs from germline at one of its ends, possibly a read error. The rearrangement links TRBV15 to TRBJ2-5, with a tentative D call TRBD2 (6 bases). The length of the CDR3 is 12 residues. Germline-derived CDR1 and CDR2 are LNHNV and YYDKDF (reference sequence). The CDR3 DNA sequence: TGTGCCACCAGCAGAGATCGGGAGACCCTGTACTTC. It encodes CATSRDRETLYF.

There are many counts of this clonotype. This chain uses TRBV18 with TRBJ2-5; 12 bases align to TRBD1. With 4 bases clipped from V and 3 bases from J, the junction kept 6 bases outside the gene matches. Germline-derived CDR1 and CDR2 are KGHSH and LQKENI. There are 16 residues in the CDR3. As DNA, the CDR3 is TGTGCCAGCTCACGGGACAGGGGGCGCAAAGAAGAGACCCAGTACTTC. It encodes CASSRDRGRKEETQYF.

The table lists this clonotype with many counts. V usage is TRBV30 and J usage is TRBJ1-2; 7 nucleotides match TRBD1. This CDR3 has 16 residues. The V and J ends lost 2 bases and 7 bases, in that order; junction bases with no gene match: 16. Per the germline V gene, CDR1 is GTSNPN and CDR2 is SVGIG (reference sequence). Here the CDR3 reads CAWSSRGRVFVRGYTF. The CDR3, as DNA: TGTGCCTGGAGTTCTAGGGGGCGCGTATTCGTCCGTGGCTACACCTTC.

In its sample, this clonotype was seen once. In DNA, the CDR3 is TGCGCCAGCAGCCGTAGCGGGGGCCTCTCCTACAATGAGCAGTTCTTC. Translating gives CASSRSGGLSYNEQFF. The rearrangement links TRBV5-1 to TRBJ2-1; 9 nucleotides align to TRBD2. The V segment lost 4 bases and the J segment 0 bases; nucleotides outside the gene matches: 5. Germline assignment: CDR1 SGHRS and CDR2 YFSETQ. CDR3 length: 16 residues.

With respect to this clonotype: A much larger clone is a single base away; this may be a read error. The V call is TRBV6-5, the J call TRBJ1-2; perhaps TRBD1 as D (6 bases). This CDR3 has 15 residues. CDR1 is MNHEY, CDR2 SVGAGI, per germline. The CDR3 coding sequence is TGTGCCGGCAGTTACTATCAGGGGACTAACTATGGCTACACCTTC. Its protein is CAGSYYQGTNYGYTF.

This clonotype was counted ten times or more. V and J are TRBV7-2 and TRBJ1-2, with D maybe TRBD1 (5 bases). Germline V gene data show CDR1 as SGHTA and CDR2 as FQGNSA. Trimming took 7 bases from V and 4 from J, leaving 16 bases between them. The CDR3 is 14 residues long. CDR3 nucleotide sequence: TGTGCCAGCACCCGAGGGGTGGGGGTCTATGGCTACACCTTC. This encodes CASTRGVGVYGYTF.

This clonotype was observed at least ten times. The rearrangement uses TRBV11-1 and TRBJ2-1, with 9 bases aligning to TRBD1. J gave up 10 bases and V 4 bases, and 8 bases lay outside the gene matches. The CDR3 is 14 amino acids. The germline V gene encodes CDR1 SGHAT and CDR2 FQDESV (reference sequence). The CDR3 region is CASSSQTGGDEQFF. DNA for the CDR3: TGTGCCAGCAGCTCCCAAACAGGGGGCGACGAGCAGTTCTTC.

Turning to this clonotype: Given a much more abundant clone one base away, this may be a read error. CDR3 protein: CASSLKQGYTDTQYF. CDR3 sequence (DNA): TGCGCCAGCAGCTTGAAGCAGGGCTACACAGATACGCAGTATTTT. The chain employs TRBV5-1 and TRBJ2-3, with D possibly being TRBD1 (5 bases). Germline V lookup: CDR1 SGHRS, CDR2 YFSETQ. This CDR3 has 15 amino acids. Trimming stripped 1 base from V and 2 bases from J, with 11 bases between.

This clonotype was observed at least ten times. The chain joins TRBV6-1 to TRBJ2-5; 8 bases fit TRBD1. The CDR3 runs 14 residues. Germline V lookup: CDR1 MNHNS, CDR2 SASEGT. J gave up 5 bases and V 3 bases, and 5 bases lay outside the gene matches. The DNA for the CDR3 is TGTGCCAGCAGTGACAGGGGGCGCGGGGAGACCCAGTACTTC. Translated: CASSDRGRGETQYF.

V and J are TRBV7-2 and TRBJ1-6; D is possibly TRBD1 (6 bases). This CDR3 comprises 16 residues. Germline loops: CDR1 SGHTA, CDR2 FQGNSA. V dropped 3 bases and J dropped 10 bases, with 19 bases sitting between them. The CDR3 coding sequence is TGTGCCAGCAGCTTGAACGTTAGGGGGGGGGGGTCACCCCTCCACTTT. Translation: CASSLNVRGGGSPLHF. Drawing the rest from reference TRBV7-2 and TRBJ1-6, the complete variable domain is GAGVSQSPSNKVTEKGKDVELRCDPISGHTALYWYRQSLGQGLEFLIYFQGNSAPDKSGLPSDRFSAERTGGSVSTLTIQRTQQEDSAVYLCASSLNVRGGGSPLHFGNGTRLTVT.

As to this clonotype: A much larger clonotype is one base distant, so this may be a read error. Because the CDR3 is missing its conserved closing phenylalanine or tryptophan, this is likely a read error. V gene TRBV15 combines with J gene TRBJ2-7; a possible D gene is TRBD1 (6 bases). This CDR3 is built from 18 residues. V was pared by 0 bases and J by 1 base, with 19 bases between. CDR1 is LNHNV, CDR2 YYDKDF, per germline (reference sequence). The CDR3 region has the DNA TGTGCCACCAGCAGAGATCTGGGGGCGCCTAGCAGATCCTACGAGCAGTACCTC. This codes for CATSRDLGAPSRSYEQYL.

CDR3 in DNA: TGTGCCAGCAACCCGGTTGGGGACATTAATGAGCAGTTCTTC. Translating gives CASNPVGDINEQFF. J is TRBJ2-1 and V is TRBV7-9, with a weak D call TRBD1 (6 bases). This CDR3 contains 14 residues. Trimming left V 7 bases short and J 7 bases short, with 17 bases between. Germline V gene sequence: CDR1 SEHNR, CDR2 FQNEAQ (reference sequence).

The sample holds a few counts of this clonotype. CDR3 nucleotide sequence: TGTGCCACCAGCAGAGCCCGGGTCTACGAGCAGTACTTC. It yields the protein CATSRARVYEQYF. The rearrangement joins TRBV15 to TRBJ2-7; D uncertain. The CDR3 length is 13 residues. Germline CDR1 LNHNV, CDR2 YYDKDF (reference sequence). Trimming stripped 1 base from V and 3 bases from J, with 7 bases between.

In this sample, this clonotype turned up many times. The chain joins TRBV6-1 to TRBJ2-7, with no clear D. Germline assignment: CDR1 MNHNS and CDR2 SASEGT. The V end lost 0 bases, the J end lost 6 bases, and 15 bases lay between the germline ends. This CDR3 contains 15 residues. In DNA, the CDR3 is TGTGCCAGCAGTGAAGCGGACGGAGCAGTATCCGAGCAGTACTTC. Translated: CASSEADGAVSEQYF.

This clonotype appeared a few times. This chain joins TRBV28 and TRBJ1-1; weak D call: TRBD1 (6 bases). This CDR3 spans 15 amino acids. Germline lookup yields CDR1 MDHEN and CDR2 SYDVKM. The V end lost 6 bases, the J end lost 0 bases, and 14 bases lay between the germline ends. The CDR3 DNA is TGTGCCAGCAGCAGCCTCCCAGGGGTGAACACTGAAGCTTTCTTT. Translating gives CASSSLPGVNTEAFF.

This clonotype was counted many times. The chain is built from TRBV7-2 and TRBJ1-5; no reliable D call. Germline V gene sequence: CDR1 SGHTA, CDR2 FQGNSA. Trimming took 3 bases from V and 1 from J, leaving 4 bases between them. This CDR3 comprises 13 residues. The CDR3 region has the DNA TGTGCCAGCAGCTTCGTAAGCAATCAGCCCCAGCATTTT. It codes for CASSFVSNQPQHF.

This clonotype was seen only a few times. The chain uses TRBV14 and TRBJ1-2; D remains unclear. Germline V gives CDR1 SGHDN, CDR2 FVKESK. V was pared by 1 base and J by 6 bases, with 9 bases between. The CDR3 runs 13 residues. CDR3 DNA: TGTGCCAGCAGCCAAGCCCGGGTCCATGGCTACACCTTC. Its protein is CASSQARVHGYTF.

CDR3 residues: CASSASGGSNYGYTF. CDR3 bases: TGTGCCAGCAGTGCTTCGGGGGGTTCTAACTATGGCTACACCTTC. J is TRBJ1-2 and V is TRBV2, with D perhaps TRBD1 (5 bases). V was shortened by 4 bases and J by 0 bases, with 12 bases between the two germline ends. CDR1 and CDR2 from the germline V gene are SNHLY and FYNNEI. CDR3 length: 15 residues.

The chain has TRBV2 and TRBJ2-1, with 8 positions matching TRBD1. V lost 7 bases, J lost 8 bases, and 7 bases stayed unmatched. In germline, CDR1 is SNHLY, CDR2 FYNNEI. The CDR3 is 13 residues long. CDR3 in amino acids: CASNRGSGDEQFF. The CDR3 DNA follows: TGTGCCAGCAACAGGGGGTCCGGGGATGAGCAGTTCTTC.

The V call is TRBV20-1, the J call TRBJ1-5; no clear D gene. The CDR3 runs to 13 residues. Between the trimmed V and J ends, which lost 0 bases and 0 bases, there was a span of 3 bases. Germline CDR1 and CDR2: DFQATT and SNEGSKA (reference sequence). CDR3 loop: CSAREYSNQPQHF. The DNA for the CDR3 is TGCAGTGCTAGAGAATATAGCAATCAGCCCCAGCATTTT.

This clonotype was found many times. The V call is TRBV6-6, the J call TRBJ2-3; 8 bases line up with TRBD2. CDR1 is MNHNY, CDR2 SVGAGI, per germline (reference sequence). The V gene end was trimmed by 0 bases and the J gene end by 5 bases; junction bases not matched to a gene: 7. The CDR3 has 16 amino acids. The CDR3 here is CASSYSLRGVGDTQYF. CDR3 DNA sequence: TGTGCCAGCAGTTACTCGCTGCGGGGGGTTGGAGATACGCAGTATTTT.

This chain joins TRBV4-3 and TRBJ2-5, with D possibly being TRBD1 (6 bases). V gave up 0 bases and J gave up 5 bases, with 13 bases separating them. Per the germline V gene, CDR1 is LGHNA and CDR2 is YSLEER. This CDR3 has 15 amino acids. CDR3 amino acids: CASSQDTRGLETQYF. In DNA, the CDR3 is TGCGCCAGCAGCCAAGATACCAGGGGCTTGGAGACCCAGTACTTC.

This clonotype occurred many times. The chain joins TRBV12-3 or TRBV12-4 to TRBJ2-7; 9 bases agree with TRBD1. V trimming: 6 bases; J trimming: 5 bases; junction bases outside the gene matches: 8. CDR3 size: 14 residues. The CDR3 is CASSPGQGVDEQYF. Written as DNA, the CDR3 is TGTGCCAGCAGCCCGGGACAGGGTGTCGACGAGCAGTACTTC.

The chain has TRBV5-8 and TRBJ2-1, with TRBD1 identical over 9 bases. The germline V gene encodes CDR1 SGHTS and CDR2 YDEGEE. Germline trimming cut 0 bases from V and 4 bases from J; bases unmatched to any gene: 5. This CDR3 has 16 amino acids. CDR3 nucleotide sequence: TGTGCCAGCAGCTTGGCCCCGGGACAGGGATACAATGAGCAGTTCTTC. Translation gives CASSLAPGQGYNEQFF. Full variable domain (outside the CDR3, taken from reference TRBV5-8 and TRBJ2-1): EAGVTQSPTHLIKTRGQQATLRCSPISGHTSVYWYQQALGLGLQFLLWYDEGEERNRGNFPPRFSGRQFPNYSSELNVNALELEDSALYLCASSLAPGQGYNEQFFGPGTRLTVL.

CDR3 loop: CACSTESDQPQHF. CDR3 DNA sequence: TGTGCCTGTTCGACAGAGTCAGATCAGCCCCAGCATTTT. The V and J genes are TRBV30 and TRBJ1-5, with D maybe TRBD1 (5 bases). The germline CDR1 and CDR2 sequences are GTSNPN and SVGIG (reference sequence). This CDR3 has 13 amino acids. Between the trimmed V and J ends, which lost 6 bases and 5 bases, there was a span of 14 bases.

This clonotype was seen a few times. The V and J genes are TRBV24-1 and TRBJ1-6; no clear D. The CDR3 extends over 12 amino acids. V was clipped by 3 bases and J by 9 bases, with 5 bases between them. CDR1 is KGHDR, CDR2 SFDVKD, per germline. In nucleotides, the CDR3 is TGTGCCACCAGTGATCCGGGTTCACCCCTCCACTTT. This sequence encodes CATSDPGSPLHF.

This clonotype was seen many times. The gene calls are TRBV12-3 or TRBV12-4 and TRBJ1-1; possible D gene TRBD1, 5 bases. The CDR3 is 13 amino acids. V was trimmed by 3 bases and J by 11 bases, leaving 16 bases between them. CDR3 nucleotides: TGTGCCAGCAGTTTGACCTCCGGGACGTGGGCTTTCTTT. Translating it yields CASSLTSGTWAFF.

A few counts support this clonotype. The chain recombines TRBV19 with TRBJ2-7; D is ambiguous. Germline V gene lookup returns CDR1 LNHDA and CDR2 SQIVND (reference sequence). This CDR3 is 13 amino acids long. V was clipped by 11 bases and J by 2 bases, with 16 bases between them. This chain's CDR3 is CAGVGPKPYEQYF. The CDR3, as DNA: TGTGCCGGGGTAGGGCCTAAACCCTACGAGCAGTACTTC.

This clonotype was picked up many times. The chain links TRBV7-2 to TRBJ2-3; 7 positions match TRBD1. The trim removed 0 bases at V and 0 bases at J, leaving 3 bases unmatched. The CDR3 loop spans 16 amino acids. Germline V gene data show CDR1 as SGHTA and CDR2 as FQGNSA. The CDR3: CASSLARDRSTDTQYF. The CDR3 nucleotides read TGTGCCAGCAGCTTAGCTCGGGACAGAAGCACAGATACGCAGTATTTT.

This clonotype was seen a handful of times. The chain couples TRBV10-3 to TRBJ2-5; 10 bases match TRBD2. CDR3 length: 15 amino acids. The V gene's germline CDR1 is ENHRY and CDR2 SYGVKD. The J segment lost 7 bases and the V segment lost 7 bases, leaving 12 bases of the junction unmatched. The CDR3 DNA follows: TGTGCCATCAATTCCCTAGCGGGGGAGGGCGGGACCCAGTACTTC. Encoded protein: CAINSLAGEGGTQYF.